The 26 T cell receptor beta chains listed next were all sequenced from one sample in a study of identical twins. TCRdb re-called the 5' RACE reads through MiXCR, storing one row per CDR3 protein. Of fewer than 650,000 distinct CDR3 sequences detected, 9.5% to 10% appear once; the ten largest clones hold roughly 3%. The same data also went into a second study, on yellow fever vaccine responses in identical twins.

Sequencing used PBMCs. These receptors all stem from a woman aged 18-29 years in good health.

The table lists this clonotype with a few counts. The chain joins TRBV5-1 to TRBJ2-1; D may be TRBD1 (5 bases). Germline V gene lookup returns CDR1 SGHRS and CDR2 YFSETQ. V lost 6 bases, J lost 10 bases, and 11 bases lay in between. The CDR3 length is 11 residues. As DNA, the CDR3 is TGCGCCAGCACCTTAGGGGTAGAGCAGTTCTTC. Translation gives CASTLGVEQFF.

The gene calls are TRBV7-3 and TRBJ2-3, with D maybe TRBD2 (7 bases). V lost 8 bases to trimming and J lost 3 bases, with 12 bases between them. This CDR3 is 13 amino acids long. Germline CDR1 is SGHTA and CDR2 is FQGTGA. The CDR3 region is CASGGAGTDTQYF. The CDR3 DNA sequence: TGTGCCAGCGGGGGGGCCGGGACAGATACGCAGTATTTT.

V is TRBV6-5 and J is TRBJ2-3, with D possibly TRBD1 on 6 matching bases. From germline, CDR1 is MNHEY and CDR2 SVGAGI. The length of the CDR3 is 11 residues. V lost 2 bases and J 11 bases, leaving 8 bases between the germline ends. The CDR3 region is CASSYLGGQYF. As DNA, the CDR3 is TGTGCCAGCAGTTACCTAGGGGGGCAGTATTTT.

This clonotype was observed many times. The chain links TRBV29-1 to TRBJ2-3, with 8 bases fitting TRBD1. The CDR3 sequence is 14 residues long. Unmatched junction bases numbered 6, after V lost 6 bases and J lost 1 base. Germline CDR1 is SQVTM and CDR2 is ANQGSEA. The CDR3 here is CSVPATGGTDTQYF. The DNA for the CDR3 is TGCAGCGTCCCCGCGACAGGGGGCACAGATACGCAGTATTTT.

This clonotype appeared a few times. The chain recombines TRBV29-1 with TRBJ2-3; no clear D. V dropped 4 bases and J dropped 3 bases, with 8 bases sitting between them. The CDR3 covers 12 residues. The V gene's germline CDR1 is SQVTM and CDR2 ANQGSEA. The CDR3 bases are TGCAGCGTTGTAATCGGGACAGATACGCAGTATTTT. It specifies CSVVIGTDTQYF.

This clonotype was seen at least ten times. The CDR3 DNA reads TGCAGCGTCCGAGAGTTAGGTGGCAGAAACACCGGGGAGCTGTTTTTT. Translation gives CSVRELGGRNTGELFF. The chain recombines TRBV29-1 with TRBJ2-2; D unresolved. Trimming removed 6 bases at V and 2 bases at J, with 19 bases between. Looked up from germline, CDR1 is SQVTM and CDR2 is ANQGSEA. The CDR3 spans 16 residues.

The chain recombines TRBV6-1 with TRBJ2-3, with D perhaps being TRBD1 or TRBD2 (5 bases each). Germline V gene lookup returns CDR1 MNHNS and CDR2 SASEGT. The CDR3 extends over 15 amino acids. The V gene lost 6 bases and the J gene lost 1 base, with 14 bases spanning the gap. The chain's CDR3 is CASSHIPGRTDTQYF. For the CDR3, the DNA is TGTGCCAGCAGCCATATTCCGGGGCGCACAGATACGCAGTATTTT.

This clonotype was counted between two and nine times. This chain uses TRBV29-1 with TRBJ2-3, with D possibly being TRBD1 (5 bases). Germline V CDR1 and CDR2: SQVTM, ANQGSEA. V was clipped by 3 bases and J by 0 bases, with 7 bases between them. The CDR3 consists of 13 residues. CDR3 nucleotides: TGCAGCGTTGATACAGGTAGCACAGATACGCAGTATTTT. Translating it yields CSVDTGSTDTQYF.

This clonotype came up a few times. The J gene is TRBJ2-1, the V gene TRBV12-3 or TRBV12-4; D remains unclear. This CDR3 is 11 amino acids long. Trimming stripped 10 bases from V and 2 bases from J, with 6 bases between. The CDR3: CATLTYNEQFF. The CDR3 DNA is TGTGCCACCCTCACCTACAATGAGCAGTTCTTC.

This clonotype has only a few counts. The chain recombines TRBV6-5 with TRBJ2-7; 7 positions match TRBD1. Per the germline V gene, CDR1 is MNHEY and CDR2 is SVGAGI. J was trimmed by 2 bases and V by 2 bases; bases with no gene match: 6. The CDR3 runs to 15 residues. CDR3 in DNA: TGTGCCAGCAGTTACCGGGCAGGGGGAACCTACGAGCAGTACTTC. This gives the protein CASSYRAGGTYEQYF.

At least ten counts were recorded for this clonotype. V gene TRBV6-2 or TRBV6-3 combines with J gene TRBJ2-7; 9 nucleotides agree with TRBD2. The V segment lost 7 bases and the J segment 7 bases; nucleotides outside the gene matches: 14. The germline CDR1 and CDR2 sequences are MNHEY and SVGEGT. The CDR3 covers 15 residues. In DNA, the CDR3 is TGTGCCAGCATCCATACCGGGACTAGCTTCGAGGAGCAGTACTTC. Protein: CASIHTGTSFEEQYF.

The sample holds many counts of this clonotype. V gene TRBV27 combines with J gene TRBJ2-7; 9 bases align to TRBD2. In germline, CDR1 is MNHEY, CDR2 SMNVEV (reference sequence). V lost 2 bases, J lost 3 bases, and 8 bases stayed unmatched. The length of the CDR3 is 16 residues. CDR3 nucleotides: TGTGCCAGCAGTTTAGCCAGAGGACTAGCGAACTACGAGCAGTACTTC. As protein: CASSLARGLANYEQYF.

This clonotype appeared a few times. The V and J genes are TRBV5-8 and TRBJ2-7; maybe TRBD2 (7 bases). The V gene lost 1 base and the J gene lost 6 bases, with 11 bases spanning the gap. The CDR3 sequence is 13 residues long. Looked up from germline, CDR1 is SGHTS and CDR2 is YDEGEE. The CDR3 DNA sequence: TGTGCCAGCAGCTTGACAGGGAGGGGCGAGCAGTACTTC. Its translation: CASSLTGRGEQYF.

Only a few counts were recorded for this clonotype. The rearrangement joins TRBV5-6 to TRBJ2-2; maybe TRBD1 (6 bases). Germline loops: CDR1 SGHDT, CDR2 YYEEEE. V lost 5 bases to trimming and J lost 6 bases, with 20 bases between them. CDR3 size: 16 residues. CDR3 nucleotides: TGTGCCAGCAGGAAGCTTGAAAAACAGGGTGCCGGGGAGCTGTTTTTT. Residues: CASRKLEKQGAGELFF.

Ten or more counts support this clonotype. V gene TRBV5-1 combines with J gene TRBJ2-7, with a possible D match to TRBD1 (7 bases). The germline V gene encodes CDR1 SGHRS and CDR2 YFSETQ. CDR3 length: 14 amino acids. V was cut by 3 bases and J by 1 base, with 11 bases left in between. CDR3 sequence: CASSSGDSSYEQYF. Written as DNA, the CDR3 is TGCGCCAGCAGCTCGGGGGACAGTTCCTACGAGCAGTACTTC.

The CDR3 is CATSRDKQGVYTF. The CDR3 bases are TGTGCCACCAGCAGGGACAAACAGGGTGTCTACACCTTC. J is TRBJ1-2 and V is TRBV15; D perhaps matches TRBD1 (6 bases). The CDR3 covers 13 residues. V gave up 3 bases and J gave up 10 bases, with 15 bases separating them. Germline lookup yields CDR1 LNHNV and CDR2 YYDKDF (reference sequence).

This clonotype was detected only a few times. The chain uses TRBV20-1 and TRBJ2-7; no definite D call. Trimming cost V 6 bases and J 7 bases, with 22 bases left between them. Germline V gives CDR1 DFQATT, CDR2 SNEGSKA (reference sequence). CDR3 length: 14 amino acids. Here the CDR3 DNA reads TGCAGTGCGCCAGGCCTATTTAGCCTTGGGGAGCAGTACTTC. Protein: CSAPGLFSLGEQYF.

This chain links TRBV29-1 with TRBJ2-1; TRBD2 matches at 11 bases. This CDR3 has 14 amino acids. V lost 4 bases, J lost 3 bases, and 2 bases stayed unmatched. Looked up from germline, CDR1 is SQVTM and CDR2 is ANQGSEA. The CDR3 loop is CSVVTSGSYNEQFF. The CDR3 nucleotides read TGCAGCGTTGTAACTAGCGGGAGCTACAATGAGCAGTTCTTC.

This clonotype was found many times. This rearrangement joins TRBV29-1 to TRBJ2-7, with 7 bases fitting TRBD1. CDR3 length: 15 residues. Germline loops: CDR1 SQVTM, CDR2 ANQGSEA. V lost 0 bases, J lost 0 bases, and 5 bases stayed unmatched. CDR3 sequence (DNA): TGCAGCGTTGAAGATCTAACAGGGGCCTCCTACGAGCAGTACTTC. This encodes CSVEDLTGASYEQYF.

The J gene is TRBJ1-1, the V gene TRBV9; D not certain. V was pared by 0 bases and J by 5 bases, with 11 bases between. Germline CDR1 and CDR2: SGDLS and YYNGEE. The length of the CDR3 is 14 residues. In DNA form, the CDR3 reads TGTGCCAGCAGCGTAGAACCGGGCGGTACTGAAGCTTTCTTT. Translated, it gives CASSVEPGGTEAFF.

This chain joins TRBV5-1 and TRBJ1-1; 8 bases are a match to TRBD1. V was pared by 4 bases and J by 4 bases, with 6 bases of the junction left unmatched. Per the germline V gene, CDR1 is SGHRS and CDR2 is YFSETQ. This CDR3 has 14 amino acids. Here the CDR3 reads CASSVRTGITEAFF. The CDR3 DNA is TGCGCCAGCAGCGTGAGGACAGGGATCACTGAAGCTTTCTTT.

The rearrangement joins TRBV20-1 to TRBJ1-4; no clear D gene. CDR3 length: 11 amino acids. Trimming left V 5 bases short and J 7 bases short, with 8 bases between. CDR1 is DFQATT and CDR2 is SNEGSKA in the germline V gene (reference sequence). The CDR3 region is CSAAKGEKLFF. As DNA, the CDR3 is TGCAGTGCTGCCAAGGGTGAAAAACTGTTTTTT.

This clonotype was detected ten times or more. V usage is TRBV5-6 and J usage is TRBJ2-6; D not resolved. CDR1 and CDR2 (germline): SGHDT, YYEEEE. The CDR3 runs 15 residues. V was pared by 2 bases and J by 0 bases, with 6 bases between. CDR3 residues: CASSFRISGANVLTF. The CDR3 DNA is TGTGCCAGCAGCTTTCGCATCTCTGGGGCCAACGTCCTGACTTTC.

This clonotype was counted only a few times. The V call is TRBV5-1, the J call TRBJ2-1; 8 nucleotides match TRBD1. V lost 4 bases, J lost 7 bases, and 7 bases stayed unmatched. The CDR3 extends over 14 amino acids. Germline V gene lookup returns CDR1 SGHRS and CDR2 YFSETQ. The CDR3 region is CASSPRDRLNEQFF. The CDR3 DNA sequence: TGCGCCAGCAGCCCCCGGGACAGGCTAAATGAGCAGTTCTTC.

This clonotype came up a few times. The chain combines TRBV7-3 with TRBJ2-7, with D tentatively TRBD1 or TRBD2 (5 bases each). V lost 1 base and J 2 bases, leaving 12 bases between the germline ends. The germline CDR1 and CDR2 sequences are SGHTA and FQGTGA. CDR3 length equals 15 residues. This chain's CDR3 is CASSLSPGTPYEQYF. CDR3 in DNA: TGTGCCAGCAGCTTAAGTCCGGGGACCCCCTACGAGCAGTACTTC.

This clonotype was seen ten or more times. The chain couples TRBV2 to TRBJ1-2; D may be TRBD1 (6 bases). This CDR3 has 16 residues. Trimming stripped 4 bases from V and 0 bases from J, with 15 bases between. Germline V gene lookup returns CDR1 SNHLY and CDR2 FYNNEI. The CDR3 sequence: CASSVRTESSNYGYTF. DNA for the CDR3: TGTGCCAGCAGTGTAAGGACAGAAAGTTCTAACTATGGCTACACCTTC.